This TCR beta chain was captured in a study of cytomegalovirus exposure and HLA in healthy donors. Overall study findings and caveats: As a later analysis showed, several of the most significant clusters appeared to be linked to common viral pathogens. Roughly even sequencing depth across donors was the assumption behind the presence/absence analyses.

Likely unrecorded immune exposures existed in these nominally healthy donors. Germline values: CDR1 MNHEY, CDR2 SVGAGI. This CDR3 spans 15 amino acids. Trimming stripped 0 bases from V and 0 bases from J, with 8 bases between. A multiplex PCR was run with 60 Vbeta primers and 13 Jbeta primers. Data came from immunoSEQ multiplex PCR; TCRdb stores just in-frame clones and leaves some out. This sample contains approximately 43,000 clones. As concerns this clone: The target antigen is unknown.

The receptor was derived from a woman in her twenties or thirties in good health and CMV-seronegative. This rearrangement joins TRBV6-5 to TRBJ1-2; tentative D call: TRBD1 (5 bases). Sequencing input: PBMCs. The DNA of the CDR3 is TGTGCCAGCAGTTACTCGACAGCTGCTAACTATGGCTACACCTTC. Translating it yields CASSYSTAANYGYTF.